A selection of T cell receptor beta chains follows, all from one sample in a study of T-cell memory formation after mild COVID-19. From the 5' RACE reads, TCRdb called clonotypes with MiXCR, one entry per CDR3 protein. The sample records hundreds of thousands of distinct CDR3 sequences, about a sixth being singletons. The sample comprised PBMCs or a T cell subset sorted from them (not recorded which). The receptors here all came from a man younger than 35 who had mild COVID-19 (a few samples of this study predate the infection). Cell type and time point are not known. The CDR3 runs from the conserved cysteine through the conserved F or W. The D gene is left open where the match is weak. Only some rows state a clone size, as once, few, many or a class for expanded clones.

TRBV7-2	few	TRBJ2-2	15	NA	TGTGCCAGCAGCTTAGATGGTGGGTCGAGTGGGGAGCTGTTTTTT	CASSLDGGSSGELFF
TRBV5-1	NA	TRBJ2-5	14	NA	TGCGCCAGCAGCACCGGGACTCGACAAGAGACCCAGTACTTC	CASSTGTRQETQYF
TRBV7-9	NA	TRBJ2-2	15	TRBD1	TGTGCCAGCAGGTCCGGAACAGGGGGAACCGGGGAGCTGTTTTTT	CASRSGTGGTGELFF
TRBV14	few	TRBJ2-3	17	TRBD2	TGTGCCAGCAGCCAAGGAAACCGAGCGGGGGGTACAGATACGCAGTATTTT	CASSQGNRAGGTDTQYF
TRBV7-9	many	TRBJ2-1	11	NA	TGTGCCAGCAGCGTAGGGGGTGAGCAGTTCTTC	CASSVGGEQFF
TRBV7-9	NA	TRBJ2-7	14	TRBD2	TGTGCCAGCAGCTTTATGACTAGCGGGGCCGAGCAGTACTTC	CASSFMTSGAEQYF
TRBV20-1	NA	TRBJ2-3	14	TRBD2	TGCAGTGATTCCCCTAGCGGGGGGGAAGATACGCAGTATTTT	CSDSPSGGEDTQYF
TRBV12-3/TRBV12-4	few	TRBJ2-5	12	NA	TGTGCCAGCATGGGAGCTCGCGAGACCCAGTACTTC	CASMGARETQYF
TRBV5-1	NA	TRBJ1-2	14	TRBD1	TGCGCCAGCAGCCCCGACAGGGATTTCGGTGGCTACACCTTC	CASSPDRDFGGYTF
TRBV5-1	few	TRBJ2-1	14	NA	TGCGCCAGCAGCGCTAGCCCCGGCGCGGATGAGCAGTTCTTC	CASSASPGADEQFF
TRBV5-1	NA	TRBJ2-3	16	NA	TGCGCCAGCAGCGGACACGTCCAGGGATTGTCAGATACGCAGTATTTT	CASSGHVQGLSDTQYF